This T cell receptor (beta chain) was observed in a study of cytomegalovirus exposure and HLA in healthy donors. Comments on this clone: Its antigen remains unknown.

PCR primers comprised 60 Vbeta and 13 Jbeta primers. TCRdb's table, derived via immunoSEQ multiplex PCR, lists solely in-frame clones and lacks some. This sample yields fewer than 90,000 clones, of which about four fifths are seen a single time; roughly 14% belongs to the top ten. Study-wide findings and caveats: Among TCR beta chains of equal frequency, HLA-associated ones were more clonally expanded in a later analysis.

This CDR3 region has 15 residues. Trimming left V 3 bases short and J 5 bases short, with 16 bases between. The germline V gene has CDR1 MDHEN and CDR2 SYDVKM. This receptor was obtained from a woman aged 40 to 49 in good health and CMV-seropositive. The genes are TRBV28 and TRBJ1-1; D may be TRBD1 (6 bases). The sample was PBMCs. This chain's CDR3 is CASSLGGGMGTEAFF. In DNA, the CDR3 is TGTGCCAGCAGTTTGGGAGGGGGGATGGGTACTGAAGCTTTCTTT.